This T cell receptor beta chain was recovered during a study of OX40 agonist ivuxolimab in advanced cancers. Study information: Past anti-PD-1, anti-PD-L1 or anti-CTLA-4 therapy was accepted, and roughly 40% had received some.

To note about this clone: Its matching antigen is unknown.

Blood was sampled at baseline, cycle 4 day 1, and cycle 7 day 1. Overall study results and limits: Both CD4+ and CD8+ T cell populations in blood had undergone clonal expansion by week 6 at 0.1 to 3.0 mg/kg.

The V segment lost 2 bases and the J segment 15 bases; nucleotides outside the gene matches: 9. The CDR3 extends over 13 amino acids. Germline CDR1 reads SGHTA; CDR2 reads FQGTGA. Profiling relied on immunoSEQ multiplex PCR, and the TCRdb table lists in-frame clones only, not all of them. The sample lists 90,000 to 120,000 clones; approximately 90% were seen once. The clonotype was recovered from an adult with an advanced solid tumor such as melanoma, head and neck, liver or kidney cancer. The starting material was CD4+ or CD8+ T cells sorted from blood, obtained in a trial of the OX40 agonist ivuxolimab. The chain combines TRBV7-3 with TRBJ2-1, with 8 bases matching TRBD2. In DNA, the CDR3 is TGTGCCAGCAGCTTAGTCGCGGGAGGTGGTGCGTTCTTC. Protein product: CASSLVAGGGAFF.